This T cell receptor beta chain stems from a study of blood T cell repertoires in COVID-19. This clone was counted a few times. The CDR3 is made up of 14 amino acids. Germline lookup yields CDR1 SGHKS and CDR2 YYEKEE (reference sequence). Trimming took 3 bases from V and 6 from J, leaving 15 bases between them. Using immunoSEQ multiplex PCR, the repertoire was profiled, and TCRdb retains in-frame clones only, with some absent. Found here are around 190,000 clones, approximately 85% of them singletons; the top ten hold roughly 8.2%. Sequencing used peripheral blood. This chain joins TRBV5-5 and TRBJ1-2, with a tentative D call TRBD1 (6 bases). The origin of this receptor is a woman aged 55 to 70 with acute or convalescent COVID-19. The CDR3 nucleotides read TGTGCCAGCAGCTCGGACAGCGTTATGGATGGCTACACCTTC. It encodes CASSSDSVMDGYTF. Based on the CDR3 plus reference TRBV5-5 and TRBJ1-2, the full variable domain is DAGVTQSPTHLIKTRGQQVTLRCSPISGHKSVSWYQQVLGQGPQFIFQYYEKEERGRGNFPDRFSARQFPNYSSELNVNALLLGDSALYLCASSSDSVMDGYTFGSGTRLTVV.